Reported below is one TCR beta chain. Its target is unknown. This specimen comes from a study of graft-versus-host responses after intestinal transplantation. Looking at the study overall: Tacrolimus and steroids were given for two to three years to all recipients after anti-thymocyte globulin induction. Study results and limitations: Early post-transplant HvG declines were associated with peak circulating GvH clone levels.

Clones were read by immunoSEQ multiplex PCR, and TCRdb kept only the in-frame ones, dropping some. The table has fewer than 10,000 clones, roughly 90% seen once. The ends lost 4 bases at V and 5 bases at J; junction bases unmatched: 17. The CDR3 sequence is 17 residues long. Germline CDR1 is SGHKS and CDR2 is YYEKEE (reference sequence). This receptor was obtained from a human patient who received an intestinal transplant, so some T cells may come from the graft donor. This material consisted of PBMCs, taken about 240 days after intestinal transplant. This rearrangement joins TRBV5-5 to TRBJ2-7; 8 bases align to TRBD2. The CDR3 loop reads CASSGGRTGGVSHEQYF. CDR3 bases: TGTGCCAGCAGCGGGGGCAGGACGGGAGGGGTATCCCACGAGCAGTACTTC. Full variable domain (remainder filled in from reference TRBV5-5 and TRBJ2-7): DAGVTQSPTHLIKTRGQQVTLRCSPISGHKSVSWYQQVLGQGPQFIFQYYEKEERGRGNFPDRFSARQFPNYSSELNVNALLLGDSALYLCASSGGRTGGVSHEQYFGPGTRLTVT.